A selection of T cell receptor beta chains follows, all from one sample in a study of shared clonotypes between healthy human individuals. The assay was immunoSEQ multiplex PCR, and TCRdb's table has in-frame clones only and misses some. Here the sample spans around 2.5 million clones, 80% to 95% being singletons. Sequencing was done on a sample of naive CD4+ T cells from PBMCs. The receptors were sampled from a man younger than 30 in good health. Some clones in this sample may be carry-over from other donors' samples. The CDR3 runs from the conserved cysteine through the conserved F or W. The D gene is left open where the match is weak.

v_gene	j_gene	d_gene	CDR3aa	CDR3nt
TRBV6-1	TRBJ2-7	-	CASSEAFDEQYF	TGTGCCAGCAGTGAAGCTTTTGACGAGCAGTACTTC
TRBV9	TRBJ2-3	-	CASAKAGSTDTQYF	TGTGCCAGCGCAAAAGCAGGTAGCACAGATACGCAGTATTTT
TRBV5-4	TRBJ2-3	TRBD2	CASSLLFWTSGITDTQYF	TGTGCCAGCAGCTTGTTATTTTGGACTAGCGGGATCACAGATACGCAGTATTTT
TRBV4-3	TRBJ2-3	TRBD2	CASSQRLKSGLAGGVPYTQYF	TGCGCCAGCAGCCAAAGGCTTAAGTCGGGACTAGCGGGAGGGGTCCCTTATACGCAGTATTTT
TRBV11-2	TRBJ2-2	TRBD1	CASSLATGGDTGELFF	TGTGCCAGCAGCTTAGCGACAGGGGGCGACACCGGGGAGCTGTTTTTT
TRBV5-4	TRBJ1-2	TRBD1	CASSTLQGADYGYTF	TGTGCCAGCAGCACCCTACAGGGGGCGGACTATGGCTACACCTTC
TRBV4-2	TRBJ1-6	-	CASSQEGPGRERYNSPLHF	TGTGCCAGCAGCCAAGAGGGGCCGGGGAGGGAGCGGTATAATTCACCCCTCCACTTT
TRBV6-1	TRBJ1-2	-	CASSEAFTGSTYGYTF	TGTGCCAGCAGTGAAGCATTTACAGGGTCGACGTATGGCTACACCTTC
TRBV28	TRBJ2-7	-	CASGGTLKSYEQYF	TGTGCCAGCGGCGGGACCCTCAAAAGCTACGAGCAGTACTTC
TRBV27	TRBJ2-5	-	CASSRTAQETQYF	TGTGCCAGCAGCCGGACGGCCCAAGAGACCCAGTACTTC
TRBV5-6	TRBJ2-7	TRBD2	CASSLAGNEQYF	TGTGCCAGCAGCCTAGCGGGAAACGAGCAGTACTTC
TRBV7-8	TRBJ1-2	-	CASSFASDGYTF	TGTGCCAGCAGCTTCGCGTCGGATGGCTACACCTTC
TRBV7-9	TRBJ1-3	-	CASAYLPSGNTIYF	TGTGCCAGCGCTTACCTGCCCTCTGGAAACACCATATATTTT
TRBV27	TRBJ2-7	-	CASSALRWRDGSYEQYF	TGTGCCAGCAGTGCCCTCCGGTGGCGGGATGGCTCCTACGAGCAGTACTTC
TRBV2	TRBJ2-7	-	CASSAIRGEQYF	TGTGCCAGCAGTGCGATAAGGGGCGAGCAGTACTTC
TRBV10-3	TRBJ1-1	-	CAISAGDLAFF	TGTGCCATCAGTGCAGGGGATCTGGCTTTCTTT
TRBV5-6	TRBJ2-5	-	CASSVRTIQGETQYF	TGTGCCAGCAGCGTCCGGACCATCCAGGGGGAGACCCAGTACTTC
TRBV5-1	TRBJ2-1	-	CASSLAVGAIPTNEQFF	TGCGCCAGCAGCTTGGCCGTCGGCGCTATCCCCACGAATGAGCAGTTCTTC
TRBV4-3	TRBJ2-1	-	CASSRRWTEHSSYNEQFF	TGCGCCAGCAGCCGCCGCTGGACAGAGCACTCCTCCTACAATGAGCAGTTCTTC
TRBV29-1	TRBJ2-7	-	CSLLGTGESRRSYEQYF	TGCAGCCTCCTCGGTACGGGGGAGAGTAGACGGAGCTACGAGCAGTACTTC
TRBV6-5	TRBJ2-7	-	CASSYSRTVSYEQYF	TGTGCCAGCAGTTACTCCAGGACAGTCTCCTACGAGCAGTACTTC
TRBV9	TRBJ2-5	-	CASSVGPAKPETQYF	TGTGCCAGCAGCGTAGGACCCGCCAAACCAGAGACCCAGTACTTC
TRBV29-1	TRBJ2-1	-	CSALGGYSTNEQFF	TGCAGCGCCTTAGGGGGATATTCCACCAATGAGCAGTTCTTC